This T cell receptor (beta chain) was found in a study of metastatic and nonmetastatic thyroid tumors. TCRdb called clones again from the PCR reads with MiXCR. The data hold about 59,000 clones, with around 15% observed a single time. Nobody among the patients had been given any treatment before thyroid surgery. Trimming pared 2 bases from V and 2 bases from J, leaving 7 bases between. Germline-derived CDR1 and CDR2 are GTSNPN and SVGIG (reference sequence). The CDR3 loop spans 13 amino acids. This chain joins TRBV30 and TRBJ1-3; tentative D call: TRBD1 (5 bases). This sequence was found in a male donor with papillary thyroid cancer or a benign thyroid nodule (not recorded which). Some clones in this sample may be carry-over from other donors' samples. The sample consisted of blood. DNA for the CDR3: TGTGCCTGGAGTAAGGGGACTGGAAACACCATATATTTT. Amino acids: CAWSKGTGNTIYF.